These T cell receptor beta chains were read from a single sample in a study of T cell responses to AZD1222 COVID-19 vaccine. TCRdb's copy holds only in-frame clones and misses some; the assay was immunoSEQ multiplex PCR. This table holds 78,000 or so clones, around 80% found once. The sample consisted of peripheral blood, taken 28 days after the second AZD1222 dose. Receptors originate from an adult who received the AZD1222 COVID-19 vaccine. The CDR3 runs from the conserved cysteine through the conserved F or W. Each record gives: J gene, V gene, CDR3 protein.

j_call: TRBJ2-5
v_call: TRBV28
cdr3_aa: CASSNLTNQETQYF

j_call: TRBJ2-7
v_call: TRBV10-3
cdr3_aa: CAATRDREIYEQYF

j_call: TRBJ2-6
v_call: TRBV7-9
cdr3_aa: CASSPGAGANVLTF

j_call: TRBJ1-5
v_call: TRBV4-3
cdr3_aa: CASSQDTAYSNQPQHF

j_call: TRBJ1-6
v_call: TRBV6-5
cdr3_aa: CASSYQSSYNSPLHF

j_call: TRBJ2-7
v_call: TRBV5-1
cdr3_aa: CASSLFRAGGSYEQYF

j_call: TRBJ2-3
v_call: TRBV7-8
cdr3_aa: CASSPSAGGVTQYF

j_call: TRBJ2-7
v_call: TRBV28
cdr3_aa: CASSSQMGDRGAYEQYF

j_call: TRBJ2-7
v_call: TRBV6-5
cdr3_aa: CASSYSGLAPYEQYF

j_call: TRBJ1-1
v_call: TRBV30
cdr3_aa: CAWSETGYTEAFF

j_call: TRBJ2-7
v_call: TRBV10-1
cdr3_aa: CASSFPWGTSGRTVYEQYF